These 17 T cell receptor beta chains came from one sample sequenced in a study of OX40 agonist ivuxolimab in advanced cancers. The library was obtained by the immunoSEQ multiplex PCR assay. The immuneACCESS repertoire file appears here via TCRdb, limited to in-frame rearrangements. These files lack a portion of the clones; in checked studies, under half of the deficit traces to unresolved V genes, and the cause of the others is not known. For this sample there are some 11,000 clones; 77% appear just once. Roughly 15% of the sample comes from the top ten. Source: CD4+ or CD8+ T cells sorted from blood, taken in a trial of the OX40 agonist ivuxolimab. The receptors stem from an adult with an advanced solid tumor such as melanoma, head and neck, liver or kidney cancer.

About this clone itself: The same CDR3 can be traced to other DNA sequences in this sample. The V gene is TRBV11-2, the J gene TRBJ1-1; 7 bases are shared with TRBD1. J gave up 0 bases and V 2 bases, and 3 bases lay outside the gene matches. The germline V gene has CDR1 SGHAT and CDR2 FQNNGV. This CDR3 spans 15 amino acids. CDR3 in amino acids: CASSLRQGLNTEAFF. The CDR3 nucleotides are TGTGCCAGCAGCTTACGACAGGGATTGAACACTGAAGCTTTCTTT.

The gene calls are TRBV29-1 and TRBJ2-7; possible D gene TRBD1, 5 bases. Trimming cost V 4 bases and J 2 bases, with 12 bases left between them. The CDR3 runs to 13 residues. Germline V gene lookup returns CDR1 SQVTM and CDR2 ANQGSEA. The CDR3 sequence is CSVVEGAAYEQYF. The CDR3 region has the DNA TGCAGCGTTGTTGAAGGGGCTGCCTACGAGCAGTACTTC.

This clone turned up a few times. The genes are TRBV5-4 and TRBJ1-1; D might be TRBD1 (6 bases). The CDR3 loop spans 16 amino acids. Trimming removed 4 bases at V and 3 bases at J, with 19 bases between. The germline gives CDR1 SGHNT, CDR2 YYREEE (reference sequence). In DNA, the CDR3 is TGTGCCAGCAGCCCTACAGGGTTGCCTCTGGACACTGAAGCTTTCTTT. Encoded protein: CASSPTGLPLDTEAFF.

The rearrangement joins TRBV27 to TRBJ2-1; 7 bases align to TRBD1. From germline, CDR1 is MNHEY and CDR2 SMNVEV (reference sequence). The CDR3 spans 15 residues. Trimming at V came to 6 bases and at J to 2 bases, leaving 7 bases not matched to a gene. DNA for the CDR3: TGTGCCAGCAGCTTAGGCGACAGGGCCTACAATGAGCAGTTCTTC. It translates to CASSLGDRAYNEQFF.

This sequence joins TRBV30 and TRBJ2-7; no definite D call. Germline lookup yields CDR1 GTSNPN and CDR2 SVGIG (reference sequence). The V end was cut by 2 bases, the J end by 4 bases, with 9 bases between. The CDR3 has 12 residues. The CDR3 loop is CAWSWVRYEQYF. CDR3 in DNA: TGTGCCTGGAGTTGGGTTCGATACGAGCAGTACTTC. The whole variable domain, filled in from reference TRBV30 and TRBJ2-7, reads SQTIHQWPATLVQPVGSPLSLECTVEGTSNPNLYWYRQAAGRGLQLLFYSVGIGQISSEVPQNLSASRPQDRQFILSSKKLLLSDSGFYLCAWSWVRYEQYFGPGTRLTVT.

This clone counts as large. The rearrangement joins TRBV27 to TRBJ2-7; D gene unclear. The CDR3 is 13 residues long. Trimming shortened V by 2 bases and J by 5 bases, and 10 bases separated the two germline ends. Germline CDR1 is MNHEY and CDR2 is SMNVEV (reference sequence). CDR3 in amino acids: CASSLKAQHEQYF. The DNA for the CDR3 is TGTGCCAGCAGTTTAAAGGCCCAGCACGAGCAGTACTTC.

V and J are TRBV6-1 and TRBJ2-5, with D uncertain. Germline values: CDR1 MNHNS, CDR2 SASEGT. CDR3 length: 11 amino acids. Trimming left V 7 bases short and J 4 bases short, with 7 bases between. The CDR3 here is CASKILETQYF. CDR3 sequence (DNA): TGTGCCAGCAAGATTCTAGAGACCCAGTACTTC.

This clone is medium-sized (0.01 to 0.1%) in the sample. The chain uses TRBV6-4 and TRBJ2-2; 7 nucleotides align to TRBD2. The CDR3 spans 16 residues. J was trimmed by 0 bases and V by 5 bases; bases with no gene match: 6. Looked up from germline, CDR1 is MRHNA and CDR2 is SNTAGT. Here the CDR3 DNA reads TGTGCCAGCAGTACCGGGGACTATGCGAACACCGGGGAGCTGTTTTTT. It yields the protein CASSTGDYANTGELFF.

The V call is TRBV7-9, the J call TRBJ2-3; D possibly corresponds to TRBD1 (5 bases). The CDR3 totals 16 residues. The V and J ends lost 4 bases and 1 base respectively, with 15 bases between them. CDR1 and CDR2 (germline): SEHNR, FQNEAQ (reference sequence). The CDR3 protein is CASSSTKGLGTDTQYF. The CDR3, as DNA: TGTGCCAGCAGCTCCACCAAGGGGTTGGGCACAGATACGCAGTATTTT.

The chain uses TRBV9 and TRBJ1-4, with 7 bases that match TRBD1. This CDR3 spans 15 amino acids. V was pared by 3 bases and J by 7 bases, with 9 bases of the junction left unmatched. CDR1 is SGDLS and CDR2 is YYNGEE in the germline V gene. The CDR3 DNA reads as TGTGCCAGCAGCGCAGGACAGGAAGGAGGTGAAAAACTGTTTTTT. Translated, it gives CASSAGQEGGEKLFF.

The chain recombines TRBV25-1 with TRBJ2-5; 9 positions agree with TRBD1. Germline trimming cut 5 bases from V and 3 bases from J; bases unmatched to any gene: 4. This CDR3 spans 14 amino acids. The V gene's germline CDR1 is MGHDK and CDR2 SYGVNS. The chain's CDR3 is CASSSGTGKETQYF. The CDR3 nucleotides read TGTGCCAGCAGTTCAGGGACAGGGAAAGAGACCCAGTACTTC.

The chain employs TRBV7-3 and TRBJ2-3; D is ambiguous. Germline values: CDR1 SGHTA, CDR2 FQGTGA. V lost 3 bases and J 0 bases, leaving 7 bases between the germline ends. This CDR3 is built from 14 residues. Here the CDR3 reads CASSFSGSTDTQYF. The CDR3 region has the DNA TGTGCCAGCAGCTTTTCCGGGAGCACAGATACGCAGTATTTT. The whole variable domain, remainder taken from reference TRBV7-3 and TRBJ2-3, is GAGVSQTPSNKVTEKGKYVELRCDPISGHTALYWYRQSLGQGPEFLIYFQGTGAADDSGLPNDRFFAVRPEGSVSTLKIQRTERGDSAVYLCASSFSGSTDTQYFGPGTRLTVL.

Notes on this clone: One junction end does not reproduce the germline sequence, and a read error may be involved. The V gene is TRBV6-1, the J gene TRBJ2-7, with TRBD1 identical over 10 bases. The CDR3 has 12 amino acids. CDR1 is MNHNS and CDR2 is SASEGT in the germline V gene. The CDR3 region is CASSEGGQGTGF. CDR3 DNA: TGTGCCAGCAGTGAAGGGGGACAGGGGACGGGCTTC.

V and J are TRBV7-9 and TRBJ2-3; 12 bases are a match to TRBD2. The CDR3 consists of 17 residues. From germline, CDR1 is SEHNR and CDR2 FQNEAQ (reference sequence). V was pared by 4 bases and J by 4 bases, with 9 bases of the junction left unmatched. The CDR3 region has the DNA TGTGCCAGCAGCTCGCTCCCTAGCGGGAGGGCCCCAGATACGCAGTATTTT. It specifies CASSSLPSGRAPDTQYF.

The V gene is TRBV5-8, the J gene TRBJ2-2; tentative D call: TRBD2 (5 bases). The CDR3 consists of 15 residues. The germline CDR1 and CDR2 sequences are SGHTS and YDEGEE. Trimming stripped 0 bases from V and 3 bases from J, with 9 bases between. This chain's CDR3 is CASSLGERYTGELFF. The CDR3 DNA reads as TGTGCCAGCAGCTTGGGGGAGCGGTACACCGGGGAGCTGTTTTTT.

V is TRBV7-9 and J is TRBJ1-3; the match to TRBD1 covers 7 bases. V lost 5 bases, J lost 0 bases, and 10 bases stayed unmatched. CDR1 and CDR2 from the germline V gene are SEHNR and FQNEAQ (reference sequence). This CDR3 region has 17 residues. CDR3 in DNA: TGTGCCAGCAGCGAGGACAGGCGAATATCCTCTGGAAACACCATATATTTT. Encoded protein: CASSEDRRISSGNTIYF. Using reference TRBV7-9 and TRBJ1-3 for the parts outside the CDR3, the full variable domain is DTGVSQNPRHKITKRGQNVTFRCDPISEHNRLYWYRQTLGQGPEFLTYFQNEAQLEKSRLLSDRFSAERPKGSFSTLEIQRTEQGDSAMYLCASSEDRRISSGNTIYFGEGSWLTVV.

The chain combines TRBV7-6 with TRBJ2-1, with TRBD2 identical over 11 bases. Unmatched junction bases numbered 10, after V lost 2 bases and J lost 1 base. The CDR3 spans 19 residues. Germline CDR1 and CDR2: SGHVS and FNYEAQ. The CDR3 DNA is TGTGCCAGCAGCTTAAATTCTATGGCTAGCGGGGGGTCCTACAATGAGCAGTTCTTC. Amino acids: CASSLNSMASGGSYNEQFF.